This T cell receptor (beta chain) was obtained from a study of OX40 agonist ivuxolimab in advanced cancers. TCRdb's copy holds only in-frame clones and misses some; the assay was immunoSEQ multiplex PCR. Of around 35,000 clones in the sample, around 81% were seen once. This clone was observed a handful of times. Germline loops: CDR1 MNHEY, CDR2 SMNVEV (reference sequence). V lost 5 bases and J 2 bases, leaving 14 bases between the germline ends. CDR3 length equals 15 residues. The clonotype originates from an adult with an advanced solid tumor such as melanoma, head and neck, liver or kidney cancer. The material was CD4+ or CD8+ T cells sorted from blood, obtained in a trial of the OX40 agonist ivuxolimab. The chain combines TRBV27 with TRBJ2-3, with D perhaps being TRBD1 or TRBD2 (5 bases each). Written as DNA, the CDR3 is TGTGCCAGCAGTGGGACCCGCGTTCTCACAGATACGCAGTATTTT. This sequence encodes CASSGTRVLTDTQYF.